This T cell receptor (beta chain) was retrieved from a study of blood T cell repertoires in COVID-19 (dated by TCRdb to about 2020). With regard to the full study: Samples from collaborators originated in the United States, Italy and Spain and spanned both the acute and convalescent phases of COVID-19. The samples were drawn from two sources: the first 160 participants of the ongoing ImmuneRACE study, and 1,000 to 1,500 subjects contributed by 6 global collaborators. Where available, HLA class I and class II types were obtained from metadata supplied by the sample provider rather than from assay-based typing. Deeply sampled blood TCRbeta repertoires from subjects exposed to, actively infected with, or recovered from COVID-19 were included in the dataset. A freely available public database, intended as a resource for researchers studying the immune response to SARS-CoV-2, is where the repertoires were released. The sample metadata nearly always contained a de-identified subject ID, COVID-19 status, age in years and sex. The material from the prospective study consisted of cDNA or gDNA derived from T cells, B-cell-depleted T cells, or PBMCs. Points the paper makes about the study in general: The amount of clinical and demographic metadata varied by source and participant and was provided uncurated.

TCRbeta CDR3 regions were amplified from genomic DNA using the immunoSEQ Assay, a bias-controlled multiplex PCR. Concerning the study's data processing: The number of nucleated cells in each sample was estimated by amplification of reference gene primers within the assay. Sequence reads were collapsed and filtered to measure the absolute abundance of every unique TCRbeta CDR3 rearrangement. For each sample, productive Simpson clonality was calculated as the square root of Simpson's diversity index across productive rearrangements. TCRdb stores this immuneACCESS table with in-frame sequences only. Part of the clones is absent; in the studies checked, under half of the shortfall reflects unresolved V genes, and no reason is known for the rest. Clone size and the V and J calls come from that table; the DNA yielded D and trimming. Present in this sample are roughly 130,000 clones, over 80% of which were seen just once. The biggest ten clones account for about 2% of the sample.

In its sample, this clone was seen a few times. The antigen this receptor binds is unknown. Within one base of it there is no much larger clone, and no base qualities were kept. Collaborating institutions collected whole blood in K2EDTA tubes following their own protocols. For TCRbeta analysis, collaborators shipped samples as frozen whole blood, isolated PBMCs, or DNA extracted from either of those sample types. The sequenced material came from peripheral blood. The source of this sequence is a man in his 70s with acute or convalescent COVID-19.

This receptor carries the CDR3 CASSLTRADEQYF. Here is the DNA: TGTGCCAGCAGCTTAACCAGGGCCGACGAGCAGTACTTC. The chain is made from TRBV7-3 and TRBJ2-7, and perhaps TRBD1 as D gene, on 5 matching bases. Deletion took 0 bases off V and 5 bases off J, with a span of 8 bases between the germline ends. The germline V gene supplies CDR1 SGHTA and CDR2 FQGTGA. The CDR3 numbers 13 residues from cysteine through phenylalanine. CDR3 DNA only is kept here, 39 bases in frame from base 1.